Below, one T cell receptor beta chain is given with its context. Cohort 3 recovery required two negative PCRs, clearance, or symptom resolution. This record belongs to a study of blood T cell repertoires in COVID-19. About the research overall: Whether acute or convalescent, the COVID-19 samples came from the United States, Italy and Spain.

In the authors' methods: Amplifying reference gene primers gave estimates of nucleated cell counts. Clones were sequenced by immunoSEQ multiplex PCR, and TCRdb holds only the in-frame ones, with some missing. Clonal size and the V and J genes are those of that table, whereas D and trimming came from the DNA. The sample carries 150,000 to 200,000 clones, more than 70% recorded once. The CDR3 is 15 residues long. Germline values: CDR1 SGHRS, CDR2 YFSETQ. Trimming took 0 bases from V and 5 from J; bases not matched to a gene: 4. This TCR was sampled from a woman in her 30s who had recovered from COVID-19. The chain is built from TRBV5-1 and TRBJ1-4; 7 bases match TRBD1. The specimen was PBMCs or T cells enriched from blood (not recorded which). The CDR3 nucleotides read TGCGCCAGCAGCTTGGTAGGGACAGCAAATGAAAAACTGTTTTTT. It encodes CASSLVGTANEKLFF.